This T cell receptor beta chain was sequenced for a study of Tregs in tolerant kidney transplant recipients. Germline V lookup: CDR1 MRHNA, CDR2 SNTAGT. CDR3 length: 15 residues. Trimming left V 6 bases short and J 0 bases short, with 14 bases between. In this sample, this clone turned up once. Only in-frame clones appear in the TCRdb table, and some are missing; sequencing was by immunoSEQ multiplex PCR. Here the sample spans some 110,000 clones, 92% being singletons. The sequencing sample was made of CD4+ T cells from blood. The receptor's source is a human donor in good health. The chain employs TRBV6-4 and TRBJ1-2, with D possibly matching TRBD1 (6 bases). CDR3 nucleotides: TGTGCCAGCAGAGATCCAGGGGCACCTAACTATGGCTACACCTTC. Translating it yields CASRDPGAPNYGYTF.